A selection of T cell receptor beta chains follows, all from one sample in a study of blood T cell repertoires in COVID-19. Clones were sequenced by immunoSEQ multiplex PCR, and TCRdb holds only the in-frame ones, with some missing. The table includes about 71,000 clones, 90% detected once. Input material: peripheral blood. The receptors shown here come from a woman in her late teens or twenties with acute or convalescent COVID-19. CDR3s include the opening cysteine and the closing phenylalanine or tryptophan. D genes are given only for firm matches. For some rows the clone size is stated as once, few or many, or as a class when expanded; others skip it.

J,V,D,size,CDR3,DNA
TRBJ2-1,TRBV24-1,.,.,CATSDSGASSYNEQFF,TGTGCCACCAGTGATTCCGGAGCGAGCTCCTACAATGAGCAGTTCTTC
TRBJ1-6,TRBV12-3/TRBV12-4,.,.,CASRDRLNSPLHF,TGTGCCAGCAGGGACAGACTTAATTCACCCCTCCACTTT
TRBJ2-5,TRBV5-4,TRBD2,.,CASSFGGVQETQYF,TGTGCCAGCAGCTTCGGGGGGGTCCAAGAGACCCAGTACTTC
TRBJ2-1,TRBV7-9,TRBD2,few,CASSQPGLAGVNEQFF,TGTGCCAGCAGCCAGCCGGGACTAGCGGGGGTCAATGAGCAGTTCTTC
TRBJ2-1,TRBV29-1,TRBD2,.,CSARRDSHGGGEQFF,TGCAGCGCCCGTAGGGATAGCCACGGGGGGGGTGAGCAGTTCTTC
TRBJ1-2,TRBV27,TRBD1,.,CASSYGQGAGYTF,TGTGCCAGCAGCTACGGACAGGGCGCTGGCTACACCTTC
TRBJ1-5,TRBV15,TRBD1,.,CATSRKTGSNQPQHF,TGTGCCACCAGCAGGAAGACAGGGAGCAATCAGCCCCAGCATTTT
TRBJ2-1,TRBV7-2,.,once,CASTRGSSYNEQFF,TGTGCCAGCACCCGGGGGAGCTCCTACAATGAGCAGTTCTTC
TRBJ1-1,TRBV5-8,.,.,CASSLATSWPNTEAFF,TGTGCCAGCAGCTTGGCCACCTCGTGGCCGAACACTGAAGCTTTCTTT
TRBJ1-2,TRBV5-4,TRBD1,once,CASSLGLGTGINGYTF,TGTGCCAGCAGCTTGGGCCTCGGGACAGGGATAAACGGCTACACCTTC
TRBJ2-1,TRBV9,.,.,CASSVGDNEQFF,TGTGCCAGCAGCGTAGGAGACAATGAGCAGTTCTTC
TRBJ1-5,TRBV4-3,.,.,CASSQDRVWSSNQPQHF,TGCGCCAGCAGCCAAGATCGGGTTTGGAGTAGCAATCAGCCCCAGCATTTT
TRBJ1-1,TRBV27,.,.,CASSAGGANTEAFF,TGTGCCAGCAGTGCTGGAGGGGCCAACACTGAAGCTTTCTTT
TRBJ1-1,TRBV5-4,.,.,CASSQDSMNTEAFF,TGTGCCAGCAGCCAAGACAGCATGAACACTGAAGCTTTCTTT
TRBJ1-2,TRBV7-9,TRBD1,.,CASSPNDRGVGYTF,TGTGCCAGCAGCCCTAATGACAGGGGGGTTGGCTACACCTTC
TRBJ1-1,TRBV10-2,TRBD1,.,CASRGQGSNTEAFF,TGCGCCAGCAGAGGACAGGGGTCGAACACTGAAGCTTTCTTT
TRBJ2-7,TRBV6-2/TRBV6-3,TRBD2,.,CASSYGGGPYEQYF,TGTGCCAGCAGTTACGGGGGAGGGCCTTACGAGCAGTACTTC
TRBJ2-2,TRBV6-2/TRBV6-3,.,once,CASSYSRGGELFF,TGTGCCAGCAGTTACTCGAGAGGCGGGGAGCTGTTTTTT
TRBJ1-6,TRBV15,.,.,CATSRDSDNSPLHF,TGTGCCACCAGCAGGGACAGCGATAATTCACCCCTCCACTTT
TRBJ1-2,TRBV30,.,.,CAWSSGRGNGYTF,TGTGCCTGGAGCTCAGGACGGGGTAACGGCTACACCTTC
TRBJ2-3,TRBV4-1,TRBD2,.,CASSSSGSSTDTQYF,TGCGCCAGCAGCTCTAGCGGGAGCTCGACAGATACGCAGTATTTT
TRBJ2-3,TRBV2,.,.,CASGLTGYTDTQYF,TGTGCCAGCGGGCTCACGGGGTACACAGATACGCAGTATTTT
TRBJ2-1,TRBV3-1/TRBV3-2,.,once,CASSPQIPEVSPQFF,TGTGCCAGCAGCCCTCAAATTCCCGAGGTCTCCCCACAGTTCTTC
TRBJ2-2,TRBV11-2,TRBD2,few,CASSLELAGGPTGELFF,TGTGCCAGCAGCTTAGAGCTAGCGGGAGGCCCCACCGGGGAGCTGTTTTTT
TRBJ1-1,TRBV6-1,.,.,CASSEVIEGATEAFF,TGTGCCAGCAGTGAAGTTATAGAAGGGGCCACTGAAGCTTTCTTT
TRBJ1-5,TRBV21-1,.,once,CASRQPGQFLNQPQHF,TGTGCCAGCAGGCAACCTGGACAGTTCCTCAATCAGCCCCAGCATTTT
TRBJ1-1,TRBV2,.,.,CASKIGGTEAFF,TGTGCCAGCAAGATAGGGGGTACTGAAGCTTTCTTT
TRBJ2-1,TRBV27,TRBD2,.,CASSSQRGGSYNEQFF,TGTGCCAGCAGTTCGCAGCGGGGGGGCTCCTACAATGAGCAGTTCTTC
TRBJ2-2,TRBV7-2,.,.,CASSLVGGLNTGELFF,TGTGCCAGCAGCTTAGTAGGCGGACTGAACACCGGGGAGCTGTTTTTT
TRBJ2-3,TRBV7-9,.,.,CASSLAPGFRDTQYF,TGTGCCAGCAGCTTAGCGCCCGGGTTCCGGGATACGCAGTATTTT
TRBJ2-1,TRBV9,TRBD2,.,CASSALAGSSYNEQFF,TGTGCCAGCAGCGCCCTAGCGGGGAGCTCCTACAATGAGCAGTTCTTC
TRBJ2-3,TRBV19,TRBD2,once,CASSIGGGSTDTQYF,TGTGCCAGTAGTATTGGCGGGGGGAGCACAGATACGCAGTATTTT
TRBJ2-1,TRBV4-1,TRBD2,once,CASSQASGRNEQFF,TGCGCCAGCAGCCAAGCTAGCGGGAGAAATGAGCAGTTCTTC
TRBJ2-7,TRBV5-6,TRBD1,once,CASSLRGPPAYEQYF,TGTGCCAGCAGCTTGAGGGGGCCCCCCGCTTACGAGCAGTACTTC
TRBJ1-4,TRBV4-1,.,.,CASSQDVWAREKLFF,TGCGCCAGCAGCCAAGATGTGTGGGCCCGTGAAAAACTGTTTTTT
TRBJ2-2,TRBV7-2,TRBD2,.,CASSLRGGISQGDTGELFF,TGTGCCAGCAGCTTACGGGGGGGGATATCACAAGGTGACACCGGGGAGCTGTTTTTT
TRBJ2-1,TRBV4-3,TRBD1,.,CASSQKHRGNEQFF,TGCGCCAGCAGCCAAAAGCACAGGGGTAATGAGCAGTTCTTC
TRBJ1-4,TRBV30,TRBD1,.,CAWSGRGREKLFF,TGTGCCTGGAGTGGCAGGGGGCGTGAAAAACTGTTTTTT
TRBJ2-3,TRBV2,.,.,CASLRRGRTDTQYF,TGTGCCAGCCTCCGCCGGGGTAGAACAGATACGCAGTATTTT
TRBJ1-2,TRBV27,.,.,CASSSTSQGSNYGYTF,TGTGCCAGCAGTTCCACCTCACAGGGATCAAACTATGGCTACACCTTC
TRBJ2-3,TRBV27,TRBD1,.,CASSTRQGRVVTDTQYF,TGTGCCAGCAGTACCAGACAGGGTAGAGTTGTGACAGATACGCAGTATTTT
TRBJ1-5,TRBV30,.,.,CAWSLKYGNQPQHF,TGTGCCTGGAGTCTAAAATACGGCAATCAGCCCCAGCATTTT
TRBJ1-1,TRBV19,.,.,CASSIRSMNTEAFF,TGTGCCAGTAGTATCAGATCCATGAACACTGAAGCTTTCTTT
TRBJ2-2,TRBV3-1/TRBV3-2,.,.,CASSQRPGWRDTGELFF,TGTGCCAGCAGCCAACGGCCCGGGTGGCGCGACACCGGGGAGCTGTTTTTT
TRBJ2-3,TRBV11-2,TRBD2,.,CASSFSGTGWTDTQYF,TGTGCCAGCAGCTTCAGCGGGACGGGGTGGACAGATACGCAGTATTTT
TRBJ2-3,TRBV29-1,TRBD2,.,CSVGAGSSDTQYF,TGCAGCGTCGGAGCGGGATCGTCAGATACGCAGTATTTT
TRBJ2-1,TRBV3-1/TRBV3-2,TRBD2,.,CASRDRLAGGVEQFF,TGTGCCAGCAGGGATAGACTAGCGGGAGGTGTAGAGCAGTTCTTC